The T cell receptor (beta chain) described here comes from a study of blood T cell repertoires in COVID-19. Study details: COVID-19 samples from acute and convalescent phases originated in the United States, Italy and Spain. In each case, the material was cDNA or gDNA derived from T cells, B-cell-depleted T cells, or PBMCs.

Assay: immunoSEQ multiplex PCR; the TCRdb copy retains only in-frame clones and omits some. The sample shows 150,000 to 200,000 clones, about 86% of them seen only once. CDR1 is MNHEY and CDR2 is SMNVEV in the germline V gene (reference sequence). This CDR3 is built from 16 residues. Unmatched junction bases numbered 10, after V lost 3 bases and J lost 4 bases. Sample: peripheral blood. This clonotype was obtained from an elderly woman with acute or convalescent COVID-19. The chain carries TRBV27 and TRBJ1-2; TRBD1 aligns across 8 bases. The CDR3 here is CASSFGTGHPVYGYTF. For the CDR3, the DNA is TGTGCCAGCAGTTTCGGGACAGGCCACCCTGTCTATGGCTACACCTTC.